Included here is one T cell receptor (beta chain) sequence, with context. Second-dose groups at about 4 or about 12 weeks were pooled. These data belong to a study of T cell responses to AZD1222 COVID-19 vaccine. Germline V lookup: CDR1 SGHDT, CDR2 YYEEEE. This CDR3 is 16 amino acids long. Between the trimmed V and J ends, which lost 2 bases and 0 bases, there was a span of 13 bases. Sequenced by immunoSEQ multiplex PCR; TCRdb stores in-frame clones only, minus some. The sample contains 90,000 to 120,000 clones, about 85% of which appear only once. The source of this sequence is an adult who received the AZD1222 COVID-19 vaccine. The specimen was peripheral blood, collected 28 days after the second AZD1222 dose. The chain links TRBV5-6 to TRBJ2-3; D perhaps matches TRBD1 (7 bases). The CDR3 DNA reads TGTGCCAGCAGCTTCACACAGGGGACTAGCACAGATACGCAGTATTTT. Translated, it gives CASSFTQGTSTDTQYF.